The 27 T cell receptor beta chains below were found in one sample sequenced in a study of OX40 agonist ivuxolimab in advanced cancers. The library relied on the immunoSEQ multiplex PCR assay. TCRdb obtained this table from immuneACCESS and retained in-frame rearrangements with V and J assigned. These tables miss some clones; where compared with another copy, unresolved V genes account for less than half of the shortfall, and the remainder is unexplained. This sample is represented by around 99,000 clones; roughly 89% of them were singletons. The top ten hold approximately 0.16% of the sample. The sequencing here drew on CD4+ or CD8+ T cells sorted from blood, taken in a trial of the OX40 agonist ivuxolimab. Receptors were obtained from an adult with an advanced solid tumor such as melanoma, head and neck, liver or kidney cancer.

V and J are TRBV2 and TRBJ2-7; TRBD1 matches 7 bases. V lost 8 bases and J lost 2; bases outside the gene matches: 12. In germline, CDR1 is SNHLY, CDR2 FYNNEI. This CDR3 spans 15 amino acids. As DNA, the CDR3 is TGTGCCAGCGGAGCACAGGGGCGCCCCCCCTACGAGCAGTACTTC. It yields the protein CASGAQGRPPYEQYF. Variable domain in full (rest from reference TRBV2 and TRBJ2-7): EPEVTQTPSHQVTQMGQEVILRCVPISNHLYFYWYRQILGQKVEFLVSFYNNEISEKSEIFDDQFSVERPDGSNFTLKIRSTKLEDSAMYFCASGAQGRPPYEQYFGPGTRLTVT.

The chain carries TRBV18 and TRBJ2-7; the D is unclear. Germline V gives CDR1 KGHSH, CDR2 LQKENI. This CDR3 comprises 14 residues. Trimming pared 4 bases from V and 1 base from J, leaving 11 bases between. The CDR3 loop reads CASSLKGLSYEQYF. The DNA of the CDR3 is TGTGCCAGCTCACTAAAAGGCCTTTCCTACGAGCAGTACTTC.

V and J are TRBV4-2 and TRBJ2-3, with TRBD2 matching over 7 bases. The V segment lost 8 bases and the J segment 6 bases; nucleotides outside the gene matches: 17. This CDR3 has 16 amino acids. Germline V gene data show CDR1 as LGHNA and CDR2 as YNFKEQ. In DNA form, the CDR3 reads TGTGCCAGCGCTCCGACCGGGACTACTTCAGTGGATACGCAGTATTTT. Its protein product is CASAPTGTTSVDTQYF.

CDR3 amino acids: CASSIGQRDNEQFF. The DNA of the CDR3 is TGTGCCAGTAGTATAGGACAGCGGGACAATGAGCAGTTCTTC. The V gene is TRBV19, the J gene TRBJ2-1; possibly TRBD2 for D (6 bases). Germline CDR1 reads LNHDA; CDR2 reads SQIVND (reference sequence). The CDR3 runs 14 residues. Trimming took 1 base from V and 5 from J, leaving 9 bases between them.

The gene calls are TRBV5-4 and TRBJ2-7; either TRBD1 or TRBD2 may supply D (5 bases each). The length of the CDR3 is 15 residues. Germline CDR1 SGHNT, CDR2 YYREEE (reference sequence). Trimming shortened V by 4 bases and J by 2 bases, and 16 bases separated the two germline ends. CDR3 amino acids: CASSRGPGRTYEQYF. The DNA of the CDR3 is TGTGCCAGCAGCAGGGGTCCGGGACGGACCTACGAGCAGTACTTC. Looking up the rest from reference TRBV5-4 and TRBJ2-7 gives the full variable domain: ETGVTQSPTHLIKTRGQQVTLRCSSQSGHNTVSWYQQALGQGPQFIFQYYREEENGRGNFPPRFSGLQFPNYSSELNVNALELDDSALYLCASSRGPGRTYEQYFGPGTRLTVT.

This chain links TRBV29-1 with TRBJ1-2; 9 nucleotides align to TRBD1. In germline, CDR1 is SQVTM, CDR2 ANQGSEA. J gave up 11 bases and V 6 bases, and 7 bases lay outside the gene matches. CDR3 length: 11 residues. CDR3 amino acids: CSVWDREGYTF. The CDR3 bases are TGCAGCGTGTGGGACAGGGAGGGTTACACCTTC.

J is TRBJ1-5 and V is TRBV6-1; a weak D match, TRBD1 (5 bases). Per the germline V gene, CDR1 is MNHNS and CDR2 is SASEGT. The CDR3 covers 13 residues. Trimming shortened V by 6 bases and J by 9 bases, and 15 bases separated the two germline ends. CDR3: CASSGTDDGPQHF. The CDR3 DNA reads as TGTGCCAGCAGCGGGACGGATGATGGGCCCCAGCATTTT.

V usage is TRBV9 and J usage is TRBJ2-5, with 9 bases matching TRBD2. Trimming cost V 3 bases and J 4 bases; bases outside gene matches: 7. This CDR3 contains 15 residues. CDR1 is SGDLS, CDR2 YYNGEE, per germline. The CDR3 nucleotides are TGTGCCAGCAGCGCCGCGGCGGGAGGGACAGAGACCCAGTACTTC. Its translation: CASSAAAGGTETQYF.

J is TRBJ1-2 and V is TRBV10-1; 9 nucleotides line up with TRBD1. There are 15 residues in the CDR3. The ends lost 6 bases at V and 5 bases at J; junction bases unmatched: 10. Looked up from germline, CDR1 is WNHNN and CDR2 is SYGVQD (reference sequence). This CDR3 is CASSDDRGGRYGYTF. As DNA, the CDR3 is TGCGCCAGCAGCGACGACAGGGGGGGCCGGTATGGCTACACCTTC.

The chain joins TRBV5-5 to TRBJ2-1, with D unclear. The CDR3 contains 16 residues. Germline CDR1 is SGHKS and CDR2 is YYEKEE (reference sequence). With 4 bases removed from V and 0 bases from J, the gap between germline ends came to 14 bases. CDR3 residues: CASSPHGPASYNEQFF. CDR3 nucleotides: TGTGCCAGCAGCCCGCATGGGCCCGCCTCCTACAATGAGCAGTTCTTC.

The chain is built from TRBV18 and TRBJ2-2; 11 nucleotides line up with TRBD2. This CDR3 is built from 15 residues. Germline loops: CDR1 KGHSH, CDR2 LQKENI. Trimming at V came to 2 bases and at J to 4 bases, leaving 0 bases not matched to a gene. CDR3 DNA sequence: TGTGCCAGCTCACCAACTAGCGGGAGCACCGGGGAGCTGTTTTTT. Translating gives CASSPTSGSTGELFF.

The V and J genes are TRBV27 and TRBJ2-7, with unresolved D. Trimming pared 3 bases from V and 7 bases from J, leaving 16 bases between. Germline loops: CDR1 MNHEY, CDR2 SMNVEV (reference sequence). The CDR3 has 14 residues. This chain's CDR3 is CASSLLATAREQYF. CDR3 bases: TGTGCCAGCAGTTTGTTGGCTACGGCTAGGGAGCAGTACTTC.

The sample holds a few counts of this clone. The V and J genes are TRBV2 and TRBJ2-7, with 7 positions matching TRBD1. V shed 6 bases, J shed 7 bases, and the junction held 12 bases outside the gene matches. This CDR3 is 14 amino acids long. Germline values: CDR1 SNHLY, CDR2 FYNNEI. Here the CDR3 DNA reads TGTGCCAGCAGGCTAGGGGGCGAGGTAGGGGAGCAGTACTTC. Encoded protein: CASRLGGEVGEQYF. The full variable domain, rest sourced from reference TRBV2 and TRBJ2-7, is EPEVTQTPSHQVTQMGQEVILRCVPISNHLYFYWYRQILGQKVEFLVSFYNNEISEKSEIFDDQFSVERPDGSNFTLKIRSTKLEDSAMYFCASRLGGEVGEQYFGPGTRLTVT.

V is TRBV25-1 and J is TRBJ1-5; D is uncertain. The germline V gene has CDR1 MGHDK and CDR2 SYGVNS. The germline V and J ends were trimmed by 4 bases and 4 bases, with 8 bases remaining between them. This CDR3 spans 13 amino acids. The CDR3 DNA reads as TGTGCCAGCAGTGCCAAGGCGAATCAGCCCCAGCATTTT. Protein: CASSAKANQPQHF.

The chain recombines TRBV9 with TRBJ2-3, with TRBD2 matching 10 bases. CDR3 length equals 16 residues. Germline lookup yields CDR1 SGDLS and CDR2 YYNGEE. Trimming cost V 2 bases and J 0 bases; bases outside gene matches: 3. The DNA of the CDR3 is TGTGCCAGCAGCGTGCGACTAGCGGGTAGCACAGATACGCAGTATTTT. This encodes CASSVRLAGSTDTQYF.

The rearrangement uses TRBV27 and TRBJ1-3; tentatively, D is TRBD1 (6 bases). CDR1 is MNHEY and CDR2 is SMNVEV in the germline V gene (reference sequence). The V gene lost 8 bases and the J gene lost 0 bases, with 14 bases spanning the gap. The CDR3 length is 15 residues. The CDR3 nucleotides are TGTGCCAGCGGTCGGACAGCTCTCTCTGGAAACACCATATATTTT. This encodes CASGRTALSGNTIYF.

The rearrangement joins TRBV7-9 to TRBJ2-3, with D unresolved. The CDR3 loop spans 17 amino acids. Trimming stripped 5 bases from V and 3 bases from J, with 21 bases between. The germline gives CDR1 SEHNR, CDR2 FQNEAQ (reference sequence). As DNA, the CDR3 is TGTGCCAGCAGCCGAGCAGGTTGGGGAAGGAAGACAGATACGCAGTATTTT. It yields the protein CASSRAGWGRKTDTQYF.

This clone was recorded a few times. V and J are TRBV2 and TRBJ1-2, with D hard to call. Germline assignment: CDR1 SNHLY and CDR2 FYNNEI. The CDR3 spans 11 residues. V lost 4 bases to trimming and J lost 10 bases, with 10 bases between them. The CDR3 loop reads CASSGLLAYTF. In DNA form, the CDR3 reads TGTGCCAGCAGTGGACTTCTGGCCTACACCTTC.

The CDR3 loop reads CAISELGGRGNIQYF. The CDR3 DNA reads as TGTGCCATCAGTGAGTTAGGGGGCCGGGGAAACATTCAGTACTTC. The gene calls are TRBV10-3 and TRBJ2-4, with 7 positions matching TRBD1. V gave up 1 base and J gave up 6 bases; unmatched junction bases: 6. The CDR3 extends over 15 amino acids. CDR1 is ENHRY, CDR2 SYGVKD, per germline.

V and J are TRBV28 and TRBJ2-1; D remains unclear. The V and J ends lost 5 bases and 8 bases respectively, with 10 bases between them. CDR1 and CDR2 (germline): MDHEN, SYDVKM. This CDR3 is built from 12 residues. The CDR3 DNA sequence: TGTGCCAGCAGTGGGGTACGAGATGAGCAGTTCTTC. It is translated as CASSGVRDEQFF.

The V gene is TRBV6-1, the J gene TRBJ1-2; 12 bases match TRBD1. CDR1 and CDR2 from the germline V gene are MNHNS and SASEGT. Germline trimming cut 4 bases from V and 5 bases from J; bases unmatched to any gene: 8. The CDR3 contains 16 residues. This CDR3 reads CASSGHRDRGLYGYTF. As DNA, the CDR3 is TGTGCCAGCAGTGGACACAGGGACAGGGGGCTTTATGGCTACACCTTC.

This sequence joins TRBV5-1 and TRBJ2-3, with unresolved D. This CDR3 is 14 amino acids long. Germline assignment: CDR1 SGHRS and CDR2 YFSETQ. V lost 0 bases, J lost 2 bases, and 7 bases lay in between. Here the CDR3 DNA reads TGCGCCAGCAGCTTGGTCTATGACACAGATACGCAGTATTTT. Amino acid sequence: CASSLVYDTDTQYF.

The genes are TRBV6-7 and TRBJ1-5; D ambiguous. TRBV6-7 is classed as an ORF, of uncertain function. This CDR3 has 14 residues. Trimming shortened V by 4 bases and J by 0 bases, and 7 bases separated the two germline ends. CDR3 DNA sequence: TGTGCCAGCAGTTCCCCCGATAGCAATCAGCCCCAGCATTTT. This gives the protein CASSSPDSNQPQHF.

The chain recombines TRBV6-5 with TRBJ1-2; D is perhaps TRBD1 (5 bases). CDR1 is MNHEY, CDR2 SVGAGI, per germline. The germline V and J ends were trimmed by 5 bases and 4 bases, with 14 bases remaining between them. The CDR3 has 14 residues. The CDR3 nucleotides read TGTGCCAGCAGTCCCTCGGGACGGTTCTATGGCTACACCTTC. As protein: CASSPSGRFYGYTF.

The chain uses TRBV7-8 and TRBJ1-1; tentative D call: TRBD1 (5 bases). Germline CDR1 is SGHVS and CDR2 is FQNEAQ. Trimming shortened V by 4 bases and J by 1 base, and 19 bases separated the two germline ends. The length of the CDR3 is 17 residues. Written as DNA, the CDR3 is TGTGCCAGCAGCTATCTCGGGACCAGGGCGAAGAACACTGAAGCTTTCTTT. It encodes CASSYLGTRAKNTEAFF.

This chain links TRBV30 with TRBJ2-2, with 9 bases identical to TRBD2. Germline lookup yields CDR1 GTSNPN and CDR2 SVGIG (reference sequence). This CDR3 contains 15 residues. The trim removed 1 base at V and 6 bases at J, leaving 6 bases unmatched. CDR3 DNA: TGTGCCTGGAGTGAGGAGGCTAGCGGGGCCGGGGAGCTGTTTTTT. This translates into CAWSEEASGAGELFF.

V and J are TRBV18 and TRBJ1-3; TRBD1 matches at 8 bases. Germline loops: CDR1 KGHSH, CDR2 LQKENI. Trimming at V came to 4 bases and at J to 4 bases, leaving 6 bases not matched to a gene. The CDR3 is made up of 15 amino acids. CDR3: CASSQRQGNGNTIYF. The CDR3 DNA follows: TGTGCCAGCTCACAAAGACAGGGGAACGGAAACACCATATATTTT. Together with reference TRBV18 and TRBJ1-3, the CDR3 gives the full variable domain: NAGVMQNPRHLVRRRGQEARLRCSPMKGHSHVYWYRQLPEEGLKFMVYLQKENIIDESGMPKERFSAEFPKEGPSILRIQQVVRGDSAAYFCASSQRQGNGNTIYFGEGSWLTVV.